This T cell receptor (beta chain) is drawn from a study of blood T cell repertoires in COVID-19. The table came from immunoSEQ multiplex PCR; TCRdb's copy has only in-frame clones and leaves some out. The sample contains 120,000 or so clones, over 75% of which appear only once. The receptor was isolated from a middle-aged man with acute or convalescent COVID-19. The sequencing input was peripheral blood.

The CDR3 region has the DNA TGTGCCAGCAGTGGTGACAGGGGTTCACCCCTCCACTTT. The encoded protein is CASSGDRGSPLHF. The chain joins TRBV2 to TRBJ1-6; TRBD1 aligns across 8 bases. This CDR3 contains 13 residues. Unmatched junction bases numbered 2, after V lost 4 bases and J lost 9 bases. Looked up from germline, CDR1 is SNHLY and CDR2 is FYNNEI.